Following are 25 T cell receptor beta chains from one sample sequenced in a study of T cells after yellow fever vaccination (dated by TCRdb to the late 2010s). To prepare the library, 5' RACE was applied. TCRdb lists the instrument as Illumina HiSeq 2500. Using fastp trimming at Q25 and MiXCR clonotype assembly, TCRdb reanalyzed the public sequencing data and kept in-frame beta chains. Identical CDR3 proteins give one entry, which carries the most common genes and DNA. The sample data list under 200,000 distinct CDR3 sequences, and about 7% of these were observed just once. Roughly 2.5% of the sample is in the top ten clones. This sample's treatment or condition label indicates: live attenuated yellow fever vaccine strain. Sequencing used CD4+ T cells sorted from PBMCs, obtained less than 6 days after the first yellow fever vaccination. The receptors come from a man between 18 and 35 years old who received the YFV17D yellow fever vaccine.

This clonotype was recorded at least ten times. This rearrangement joins TRBV4-3 to TRBJ2-5, with D possibly being TRBD1 or TRBD2 (5 bases each). The CDR3 sequence is 15 residues long. The germline gives CDR1 LGHNA, CDR2 YSLEER. V shed 0 bases and J shed 7 bases, with 15 bases lying between them. The CDR3 region has the DNA TGCGCCAGCAGCCAAGAACCGGGACCTGGGGGGACCCAGTACTTC. Translated, it gives CASSQEPGPGGTQYF.

At least ten counts were recorded for this clonotype. The V and J genes are TRBV6-2 or TRBV6-3 and TRBJ2-3; D is unresolved. The CDR3 contains 14 residues. The V end lost 0 bases, the J end lost 4 bases, and 8 bases lay between the germline ends. Germline V gene data show CDR1 as MNHEY and CDR2 as SVGEGT. The CDR3 sequence is CASSYSFQADTQYF. Here the CDR3 DNA reads TGTGCCAGCAGTTACTCGTTCCAGGCAGATACGCAGTATTTT.

The genes are TRBV7-2 and TRBJ1-5; D remains ambiguous. Germline loops: CDR1 SGHTA, CDR2 FQGNSA. Trimming shortened V by 5 bases and J by 0 bases, and 8 bases separated the two germline ends. The CDR3 is 14 amino acids. Written as DNA, the CDR3 is TGTGCCAGCAGCGAATATTATAGCAATCAGCCCCAGCATTTT. It codes for CASSEYYSNQPQHF.

Many counts were recorded for this clonotype. This sequence joins TRBV4-3 and TRBJ1-2; no firm D call. Trimming removed 0 bases at V and 8 bases at J, with 13 bases between. The CDR3 runs 14 residues. The germline V gene has CDR1 LGHNA and CDR2 YSLEER. The CDR3 region is CASSQDAQERGYTF. CDR3 DNA sequence: TGCGCCAGCAGCCAAGATGCCCAGGAAAGGGGCTACACCTTC.

This clonotype was detected ten times or more. The J gene is TRBJ2-1, the V gene TRBV27; TRBD1 is a possible D gene (6 bases). Per the germline V gene, CDR1 is MNHEY and CDR2 is SMNVEV (reference sequence). Trimming shortened V by 7 bases and J by 0 bases, and 16 bases separated the two germline ends. The CDR3 is 16 residues long. CDR3 sequence (DNA): TGTGCCAGCAACCCCATAACAGGGAGCTCCTACAATGAGCAGTTCTTC. Translating gives CASNPITGSSYNEQFF.

This clonotype was seen a few times. This rearrangement joins TRBV5-6 to TRBJ2-2, with D perhaps given as TRBD1 or TRBD2 (5 bases each). The CDR3 extends over 16 amino acids. Trimming took 4 bases from V and 4 from J, leaving 17 bases between them. Germline assignment: CDR1 SGHDT and CDR2 YYEEEE. CDR3 DNA sequence: TGTGCCAGCAGCGGCCAGGGACCGCATCCCACCGGGGAGCTGTTTTTT. Its protein is CASSGQGPHPTGELFF.

This clonotype was detected ten times or more. The V gene is TRBV6-1, the J gene TRBJ1-2, with D maybe TRBD1 (6 bases). Per germline, CDR1 MNHNS and CDR2 SASEGT. The CDR3 covers 15 residues. The V end lost 2 bases, the J end lost 4 bases, and 14 bases lay between the germline ends. CDR3 bases: TGTGCCAGCAGTGAATACAGGGTTGGGGGCTATGGCTACACCTTC. It translates to CASSEYRVGGYGYTF.

This clonotype was recorded many times. The chain is built from TRBV7-9 and TRBJ1-1; D possibly corresponds to TRBD1 (5 bases). CDR3 length: 14 residues. V lost 5 bases and J lost 5, with 15 bases in between. The germline CDR1 and CDR2 sequences are SEHNR and FQNEAQ (reference sequence). Here the CDR3 reads CASSPLMGGTEAFF. The CDR3 DNA sequence: TGTGCCAGCAGCCCCCTAATGGGGGGAACTGAAGCTTTCTTT.

The chain employs TRBV5-6 and TRBJ1-1; possibly TRBD1 for D (6 bases). Deletions cut 2 bases from V and 5 bases from J, with 13 bases between. Germline lookup yields CDR1 SGHDT and CDR2 YYEEEE. The length of the CDR3 is 14 residues. This CDR3 reads CASSFLGAGTEAFF. CDR3 coding DNA: TGTGCCAGCAGCTTCTTGGGGGCGGGTACTGAAGCTTTCTTT.

This clonotype was recorded at least ten times. This chain uses TRBV2 with TRBJ2-5; D is perhaps TRBD1 (6 bases). This CDR3 region has 12 residues. The V and J ends lost 8 bases and 5 bases respectively, with 12 bases between them. Germline-derived CDR1 and CDR2 are SNHLY and FYNNEI. CDR3 sequence (DNA): TGTGCCAGCTCCTTCACAGGGGAGACCCAGTACTTC. Translated: CASSFTGETQYF.

The sample holds many counts of this clonotype. The chain recombines TRBV4-3 with TRBJ1-2, with 10 positions matching TRBD1. CDR3 length equals 14 residues. V trimming: 1 base; J trimming: 8 bases; junction bases outside the gene matches: 4. Germline V gene lookup returns CDR1 LGHNA and CDR2 YSLEER. The CDR3 nucleotides read TGCGCCAGCAGCCAAGGACAGGGGGCAGGGGGCTACACCTTC. It encodes CASSQGQGAGGYTF.

The chain has TRBV5-1 and TRBJ1-2; 7 bases line up with TRBD1. The germline gives CDR1 SGHRS, CDR2 YFSETQ. Germline trimming cut 4 bases from V and 5 bases from J; bases unmatched to any gene: 5. This CDR3 spans 13 amino acids. CDR3 sequence reads: CASSGGQTYGYTF. The CDR3 bases are TGCGCCAGCAGCGGGGGACAGACTTATGGCTACACCTTC.

To note about this clonotype: A read error may explain this, as a much larger clone is one base away. V usage is TRBV5-1 and J usage is TRBJ2-2; D is ambiguous. Trimming took 3 bases from V and 4 from J, leaving 7 bases between them. CDR1 is SGHRS and CDR2 is YFSETQ in the germline V gene. The CDR3 is 13 amino acids. CDR3 residues: CASSSIPTGELFF. The CDR3 nucleotides are TGCGCCAGCAGCTCGATACCCACCGGGGAGCTGTTTTTT.

The chain employs TRBV19 and TRBJ2-2, with D hard to call. Trimming removed 2 bases from V and 5 bases from J, with 9 bases in between. The CDR3 totals 14 residues. The germline CDR1 and CDR2 sequences are LNHDA and SQIVND (reference sequence). The CDR3 bases are TGTGCCAGTAGTATAATCGGTGAAACCGGGGAGCTGTTTTTT. Translation gives CASSIIGETGELFF.

This clonotype was detected ten times or more. The chain employs TRBV3-1 and TRBJ2-7; D is unclear. CDR1 LGHDT and CDR2 YNNKEL come from the germline V gene (reference sequence). This CDR3 comprises 15 residues. Trimming took off 4 bases at V and 0 bases at J, with 13 bases between the two ends. The DNA of the CDR3 is TGTGCCAGCAGCCCTAACCCGACAAGCTCCTACGAGCAGTACTTC. This translates into CASSPNPTSSYEQYF.

The V and J genes are TRBV20-1 and TRBJ1-2, with a weak D call TRBD1 (6 bases). This CDR3 region has 13 residues. Trimming removed 8 bases at V and 4 bases at J, with 17 bases between. Per germline, CDR1 DFQATT and CDR2 SNEGSKA (reference sequence). The CDR3 is CSTLRQAPYGYTF. CDR3 bases: TGCAGTACTTTACGACAGGCGCCCTATGGCTACACCTTC.

This clonotype was counted only a few times. V and J are TRBV5-4 and TRBJ2-3; the D is unclear. V dropped 2 bases and J dropped 5 bases, with 6 bases sitting between them. This CDR3 has 12 residues. Looked up from germline, CDR1 is SGHNT and CDR2 is YYREEE (reference sequence). The CDR3 spells CASSFSVDTQYF. The CDR3 DNA is TGTGCCAGCAGCTTTTCGGTAGATACGCAGTATTTT.

The rearrangement links TRBV6-2 or TRBV6-3 to TRBJ2-5; TRBD2 matches at 7 bases. In germline, CDR1 is MNHEY, CDR2 SVGEGT. V lost 0 bases to trimming and J lost 5 bases; unmatched junction nucleotides: 9. CDR3 length: 16 amino acids. This chain's CDR3 is CASSYSSSQGGETQYF. The DNA for the CDR3 is TGTGCCAGCAGTTACTCGAGCTCTCAGGGAGGGGAGACCCAGTACTTC.

The rearrangement links TRBV4-2 to TRBJ1-1; no definite D call. This CDR3 contains 13 residues. Germline CDR1 and CDR2: LGHNA and YNFKEQ. Trimming cost V 3 bases and J 1 base, with 6 bases left between them. The CDR3 sequence: CASSHGENTEAFF. CDR3 in DNA: TGTGCCAGCAGCCATGGAGAGAACACTGAAGCTTTCTTT.

This clonotype was found a few times. The chain carries TRBV20-1 and TRBJ2-5; TRBD2 agrees at 9 bases. V was pared by 3 bases and J by 4 bases, with 9 bases of the junction left unmatched. Germline loops: CDR1 DFQATT, CDR2 SNEGSKA (reference sequence). The CDR3 is 15 amino acids. The CDR3 nucleotides are TGCAGTGCTAGTTCGGCTAGCGGGGTTTCAGAGACCCAGTACTTC. Amino acids: CSASSASGVSETQYF.

This clonotype was seen a handful of times. V gene TRBV4-1 combines with J gene TRBJ1-2, with D perhaps matching TRBD1 (5 bases). Germline CDR1 and CDR2: MGHRA and YSYEKL. This CDR3 comprises 14 residues. V was cut by 0 bases and J by 8 bases, with 13 bases left in between. The CDR3 DNA reads TGCGCCAGCAGCCAAGAAGTGTCAGGGAAGGGCTACACCTTC. Amino acid sequence: CASSQEVSGKGYTF.

This clonotype was seen repeatedly, ten times or more. The chain has TRBV5-1 and TRBJ1-1, with 10 bases fitting TRBD1. The CDR3 contains 15 residues. The junction had 6 bases not matched to a gene; V was cut back by 0 bases and J by 7 bases. Per the germline V gene, CDR1 is SGHRS and CDR2 is YFSETQ. The CDR3 loop reads CASSLEGTGVVEAFF. CDR3 bases: TGCGCCAGCAGCTTGGAGGGGACAGGGGTAGTTGAAGCTTTCTTT.

This clonotype was detected ten times or more. This chain connects TRBV7-2 to TRBJ1-5; the D gene is possibly TRBD1 (5 bases). The CDR3 is 15 residues long. Between the trimmed V and J ends, which lost 3 bases and 6 bases, there was a span of 15 bases. CDR1 and CDR2 (germline): SGHTA, FQGNSA. The CDR3, as DNA: TGTGCCAGCAGCTTGGCGGCAGGGAAGGGTCAGCCCCAGCATTTT. Its protein is CASSLAAGKGQPQHF.

This clonotype has a count of ten or more. The V and J genes are TRBV6-2 or TRBV6-3 and TRBJ2-5; TRBD2 matches 7 bases. CDR1 and CDR2 from the germline V gene are MNHEY and SVGEGT. CDR3 length: 13 amino acids. With V trimmed by 10 bases and J by 1 base, 6 bases remained unmatched. CDR3 DNA: TGTGCCACCTTTAGCGGGTTCCAAGAGACCCAGTACTTC. Its translation: CATFSGFQETQYF.

This clonotype was seen more than once but under ten times. This chain connects TRBV18 to TRBJ2-5, with D possibly being TRBD2 (5 bases). The CDR3 is made up of 15 amino acids. Trimming pared 1 base from V and 6 bases from J, leaving 15 bases between. Germline loops: CDR1 KGHSH, CDR2 LQKENI. The CDR3 coding sequence is TGTGCCAGCTCACCACAGTCCCCGGGGATGAAGACCCAGTACTTC. This translates into CASSPQSPGMKTQYF.